This is a list of T cell receptor beta chains from one sample in a study of shared clonotypes between healthy human individuals. Using immunoSEQ multiplex PCR, the repertoire was profiled, and TCRdb retains in-frame clones only, with some absent. Found here are over a million clones, around 97% of them singletons; the top ten hold 1% to 1.5%. The specimen was naive CD4+ T cells sorted from blood. The origin of the receptors is a man in his thirties or forties in good health. Both conserved end residues are part of each CDR3. A D gene is named only where the DNA matches it firmly. A row's size may be missing; if present it is once, few, many or a size class.

D gene,J gene,V gene,clone size,CDR3 protein,CDR3 DNA
-,TRBJ2-2,TRBV7-9,-,CASSLEAGSGELFF,TGTGCCAGCAGCTTAGAAGCGGGCAGCGGGGAGCTGTTTTTT
TRBD1,TRBJ2-5,TRBV5-1,once,CASSATGGQETQYF,TGCGCCAGCAGCGCAACAGGGGGTCAAGAGACCCAGTACTTC
-,TRBJ2-1,TRBV12-2,-,CASRLANRTKDNEQFF,TGTGCAAGTCGCTTAGCGAACAGGACAAAGGACAATGAGCAGTTCTTC
-,TRBJ1-3,TRBV28,-,CASGPGRGSGNTIYF,TGTGCCAGCGGGCCGGGACGGGGGTCTGGAAACACCATATATTTT
TRBD1,TRBJ1-2,TRBV27,-,CASSWTGLTGGYTF,TGTGCCAGCAGCTGGACAGGTCTAACGGGGGGCTACACCTTC
TRBD1,TRBJ2-2,TRBV5-1,-,CASSFPTGGAGELFF,TGCGCCAGCAGCTTCCCGACAGGGGGGGCCGGGGAGCTGTTTTTT
TRBD1,TRBJ1-1,TRBV7-9,-,CAGQGAAEAFF,TGTGCCGGACAGGGGGCGGCTGAAGCTTTCTTT
TRBD2,TRBJ2-3,TRBV18,-,CASSLAGGSASTDTQYF,TGTGCCAGCTCATTAGCGGGAGGCTCCGCAAGCACAGATACGCAGTATTTT
-,TRBJ1-1,TRBV7-6,-,CASQGGTEAFF,TGTGCCTCCCAAGGGGGAACTGAAGCTTTCTTT
TRBD2,TRBJ2-3,TRBV11-1,-,CASSLLLAGGTDTQYF,TGTGCCAGCAGCTTATTGCTAGCGGGGGGCACAGATACGCAGTATTTT
-,TRBJ2-1,TRBV10-3,-,CAISELRGDEQFF,TGTGCCATCAGTGAGCTCAGGGGAGATGAGCAGTTCTTC
TRBD1,TRBJ1-1,TRBV2,-,CAAGQGGTEAFF,TGTGCCGCGGGACAGGGTGGCACTGAAGCTTTCTTT
TRBD1,TRBJ2-5,TRBV29-1,few,CSVAMGQGGVGTQYF,TGCAGCGTTGCCATGGGACAGGGGGGAGTGGGGACCCAGTACTTC
TRBD1,TRBJ2-7,TRBV11-2,-,CASRWTGGHEQYF,TGTGCCAGCAGATGGACAGGGGGCCACGAGCAGTACTTC
-,TRBJ2-2,TRBV14,-,CASSQIVGTNTGELFF,TGTGCCAGCAGCCAAATTGTTGGGACGAACACCGGGGAGCTGTTTTTT
-,TRBJ2-3,TRBV28,-,CASSLWGRGVGADTQYF,TGTGCCAGCAGTTTATGGGGACGAGGGGTTGGGGCAGATACGCAGTATTTT
TRBD1,TRBJ1-1,TRBV18,-,CASSPPRQGTEAFF,TGTGCCAGCTCACCACCGAGACAGGGTACTGAAGCTTTCTTT
TRBD2,TRBJ2-7,TRBV5-5,-,CASSLTSGRAQDGEQYF,TGTGCCAGCAGCCTCACTAGCGGGAGGGCCCAGGACGGCGAGCAGTACTTC
-,TRBJ2-5,TRBV9,-,CASSVGVQETQYF,TGTGCCAGCAGCGTAGGGGTTCAAGAGACCCAGTACTTC
TRBD2,TRBJ2-1,TRBV29-1,-,CSVEVRGGGRASNEQFF,TGCAGCGTTGAAGTTAGGGGAGGCGGGAGGGCCTCCAATGAGCAGTTCTTC
TRBD2,TRBJ2-2,TRBV6-1,once,CASSDPRLAGGWTGELFF,TGTGCCAGCAGTGATCCGAGACTAGCGGGAGGATGGACCGGGGAGCTGTTTTTT
-,TRBJ1-1,TRBV9,-,CASSPRREGTWNTEAFF,TGTGCCAGCAGCCCGAGGCGGGAGGGAACATGGAACACTGAAGCTTTCTTT
-,TRBJ2-1,TRBV11-3,-,CASSYGAGTTYNEQFF,TGTGCCAGCAGCTACGGGGCGGGGACCACCTACAATGAGCAGTTCTTC
-,TRBJ2-6,TRBV28,-,CASTRPGRGFGSGANVLTF,TGTGCCAGCACCCGACCGGGAAGGGGGTTTGGCTCTGGGGCCAACGTCCTGACTTTC
TRBD1,TRBJ1-1,TRBV7-2,-,CASSFDREDTEAFF,TGTGCCAGCAGCTTCGACAGGGAGGACACTGAAGCTTTCTTT
-,TRBJ1-5,TRBV19,-,CASSWGPNQPQHF,TGTGCCAGTAGTTGGGGGCCCAATCAGCCCCAGCATTTT
-,TRBJ2-1,TRBV7-3,-,CASSPGLPTYNEQFF,TGTGCCAGCAGCCCCGGGCTGCCGACCTACAATGAGCAGTTCTTC
TRBD1,TRBJ1-5,TRBV6-1,once,CASSELVQGGNQPQHF,TGTGCCAGCAGTGAATTGGTACAGGGGGGCAATCAGCCCCAGCATTTT
-,TRBJ2-2,TRBV19,-,CASSITRNTGELFF,TGTGCCAGTAGTATCACCAGGAACACCGGGGAGCTGTTTTTT
TRBD2,TRBJ2-5,TRBV6-4,-,CASSDSAGEETQYF,TGTGCCAGCAGTGACTCGGCGGGGGAAGAGACCCAGTACTTC
-,TRBJ1-5,TRBV30,-,CALGTALGQPQHF,TGTGCCTTGGGGACCGCCCTAGGGCAGCCCCAGCATTTT
-,TRBJ2-3,TRBV4-3,-,CASSPAPSGDTQYF,TGCGCCAGCAGCCCCGCTCCGTCGGGTGATACGCAGTATTTT
TRBD1,TRBJ1-1,TRBV9,-,CASSAKPDRPSNTEAFF,TGTGCCAGCAGCGCTAAGCCGGACAGGCCCTCGAACACTGAAGCTTTCTTT
-,TRBJ1-1,TRBV29-1,-,CSVALNTEAFF,TGCAGCGTTGCCCTGAACACTGAAGCTTTCTTT
TRBD1,TRBJ2-7,TRBV28,-,CASSLSDRGHEQYF,TGTGCCAGCAGTTTATCGGACAGGGGACACGAGCAGTACTTC
TRBD2,TRBJ2-5,TRBV28,-,CASNSGAGGETQYF,TGTGCCAGCAATTCCGGGGCGGGAGGGGAGACCCAGTACTTC
-,TRBJ2-3,TRBV4-3,-,CASSQEASGGTQYF,TGCGCCAGCAGCCAAGAGGCTAGTGGAGGTACGCAGTATTTT
TRBD2,TRBJ2-7,TRBV11-2,-,CASSLRRLARGSYEQYF,TGTGCCAGCAGCTTACGGAGACTAGCGAGAGGCTCCTACGAGCAGTACTTC
TRBD1,TRBJ2-2,TRBV30,-,CAWSNGRGYTGELFF,TGTGCCTGGAGTAACGGCAGGGGGTACACCGGGGAGCTGTTTTTT
-,TRBJ1-1,TRBV6-6,-,CASSSRGGGTEAFF,TGTGCCAGCAGTTCACGGGGGGGAGGGACTGAAGCTTTCTTT
-,TRBJ2-7,TRBV19,-,CASSTTDSSPYEQYF,TGTGCCAGTAGTACCACCGACAGTTCCCCCTACGAGCAGTACTTC